This entry lists 28 T cell receptor beta chains sequenced from one sample in a study of blood T cells in healthy people across ages. Using a J-beta primer mix together with a sample-barcoded 5' primer, a second PCR was run for roughly 7 to 12 cycles. MiXCR, applied by TCRdb to the 5' RACE reads, yields one record per CDR3 protein. The sample lists 1.5 million to 2 million distinct CDR3 sequences, roughly 30% occurring once. Sequenced input: blood. The receptors here all came from a woman in her 30s in good health.

This clonotype has just one count. The rearrangement links TRBV28 to TRBJ2-1; 15 nucleotides match TRBD2. CDR1 and CDR2 from the germline V gene are MDHEN and SYDVKM. J was trimmed by 13 bases and V by 6 bases; bases with no gene match: 7. CDR3 length: 14 residues. The DNA of the CDR3 is TGTGCCAGCAGGCCGGGACTAGCGGGGGGTCAACAGTTCTTC. It is translated as CASRPGLAGGQQFF.

This clonotype was found a few times. The chain combines TRBV20-1 with TRBJ2-1; the D gene is possibly TRBD2 (7 bases). This CDR3 comprises 15 residues. The germline V gene has CDR1 DFQATT and CDR2 SNEGSKA (reference sequence). V was clipped by 6 bases and J by 3 bases, with 18 bases between them. Written as DNA, the CDR3 is TGCAGTGCCAAAAAGGGGGGGTTCCTCTACAATGAGCAGTTCTTC. As protein: CSAKKGGFLYNEQFF.

This clonotype was counted a few times. V usage is TRBV10-3 and J usage is TRBJ1-2; D unresolved. Germline CDR1 is ENHRY and CDR2 is SYGVKD. Deletions cut 2 bases from V and 8 bases from J, with 12 bases between. The CDR3 runs to 13 residues. The CDR3 reads CAISEAFRAGYTF. CDR3 sequence (DNA): TGTGCCATCAGTGAGGCCTTCCGAGCGGGCTACACCTTC.

This clonotype was seen a few times. The J gene is TRBJ2-1, the V gene TRBV20-1; TRBD1 or TRBD2 may be the D gene (5 bases each). Germline CDR1 is DFQATT and CDR2 is SNEGSKA (reference sequence). V was clipped by 3 bases and J by 3 bases, with 18 bases between them. The CDR3 runs 16 residues. Here the CDR3 reads CSASFLRLGDYNEQFF. The CDR3 nucleotides are TGCAGTGCTAGTTTTCTCCGGTTGGGGGACTACAATGAGCAGTTCTTC.

There are a few counts of this clonotype. V usage is TRBV20-1 and J usage is TRBJ1-1; TRBD1 aligns across 10 bases. Germline CDR1 DFQATT, CDR2 SNEGSKA (reference sequence). The trim removed 5 bases at V and 4 bases at J, leaving 10 bases unmatched. This CDR3 region has 15 residues. The CDR3 sequence: CSASPVDRGSTEAFF. In DNA, the CDR3 is TGCAGTGCTTCACCAGTGGACAGGGGGAGCACTGAAGCTTTCTTT.

J is TRBJ1-2 and V is TRBV4-1; 7 positions match TRBD1. Germline V gene sequence: CDR1 MGHRA, CDR2 YSYEKL. With V trimmed by 2 bases and J by 6 bases, 12 bases remained unmatched. CDR3 length equals 16 residues. The CDR3 loop reads CASSQTAAQGWDGYTF. CDR3 DNA: TGCGCCAGCAGCCAAACCGCGGCACAGGGGTGGGATGGCTACACCTTC.

This clonotype was found a few times. The genes are TRBV20-1 and TRBJ2-1, with 12 bases lining up with TRBD2. V lost 4 bases, J lost 5 bases, and 12 bases stayed unmatched. This CDR3 comprises 17 residues. Germline CDR1 is DFQATT and CDR2 is SNEGSKA (reference sequence). Here the CDR3 reads CSANSPGLAGPNNEQFF. In DNA form, the CDR3 reads TGCAGTGCTAACAGTCCAGGACTAGCGGGACCCAACAATGAGCAGTTCTTC.

Of note for this clonotype: A much bigger clone sits one base away, suggesting this may be a read error. This chain joins TRBV7-9 and TRBJ2-7; the D is unclear. TRBJ2-5 matches the DNA end more closely, so the J call is doubtful. The CDR3 sequence is 14 residues long. Germline lookup yields CDR1 SEHNR and CDR2 FQNEAQ (reference sequence). The CDR3 is CAGSTNAAGETQYF. As DNA, the CDR3 is TGTGCCGGCAGTACCAACGCGGCAGGAGAGACCCAGTACTTC.

There are a few counts of this clonotype. The gene calls are TRBV7-9 and TRBJ1-2; D possibly corresponds to TRBD1 (5 bases). CDR3 length equals 15 residues. Germline CDR1 is SEHNR and CDR2 is FQNEAQ (reference sequence). V was shortened by 2 bases and J by 4 bases, with 14 bases between the two germline ends. The DNA of the CDR3 is TGTGCCAGCAGCTTACAGACAGCCGCGGCCTATGGCTACACCTTC. This codes for CASSLQTAAAYGYTF. The whole variable domain, remainder taken from reference TRBV7-9 and TRBJ1-2, is DTGVSQNPRHKITKRGQNVTFRCDPISEHNRLYWYRQTLGQGPEFLTYFQNEAQLEKSRLLSDRFSAERPKGSFSTLEIQRTEQGDSAMYLCASSLQTAAAYGYTFGSGTRLTVV.

In this sample, this clonotype turned up a few times. The rearrangement joins TRBV6-1 to TRBJ1-2, with D possibly matching TRBD1 (6 bases). V lost 8 bases and J 4 bases, leaving 17 bases between the germline ends. CDR1 is MNHNS and CDR2 is SASEGT in the germline V gene. This CDR3 is built from 14 residues. The CDR3 loop reads CASETGGRSYGYTF. The CDR3 coding sequence is TGTGCCAGCGAGACCGGGGGCAGAAGCTATGGCTACACCTTC.

This clonotype was picked up many times. The rearrangement links TRBV4-1 to TRBJ2-5; possible D gene TRBD2, 5 bases. The CDR3 extends over 16 amino acids. Germline V gene lookup returns CDR1 MGHRA and CDR2 YSYEKL. The V and J ends lost 4 bases and 5 bases respectively, with 20 bases between them. CDR3 in amino acids: CASSPTGGAAVETQYF. CDR3 sequence (DNA): TGCGCCAGCAGCCCTACCGGCGGAGCGGCGGTCGAGACCCAGTACTTC.

The chain combines TRBV7-9 with TRBJ2-3; the D is unclear. The CDR3 sequence is 11 residues long. The V gene's germline CDR1 is SEHNR and CDR2 FQNEAQ (reference sequence). The V and J ends lost 4 bases and 6 bases respectively, with 5 bases between them. The CDR3 protein is CASSSDDTQYF. The CDR3 DNA reads as TGTGCCAGCAGCTCGGACGATACGCAGTATTTT.

This clonotype appeared a few times. The chain is built from TRBV20-1 and TRBJ2-3; 10 nucleotides line up with TRBD2. CDR1 is DFQATT, CDR2 SNEGSKA, per germline (reference sequence). CDR3 length: 15 amino acids. Germline trimming cut 2 bases from V and 4 bases from J; bases unmatched to any gene: 6. The CDR3 DNA reads TGCAGTGCTAGAACTCCTAGCGGGAGTGCAGATACGCAGTATTTT. It codes for CSARTPSGSADTQYF.

Many counts were recorded for this clonotype. One end of the junction varies from germline; a read error may be responsible. The chain uses TRBV20-1 and TRBJ2-5; 7 positions match TRBD2. Per germline, CDR1 DFQATT and CDR2 SNEGSKA (reference sequence). The CDR3 is 14 residues long. Here the CDR3 DNA reads TGTAGTGCTCCCTTAACGCGGGGAGGGGAGACCCAGTACTTC. Protein sequence: CSAPLTRGGETQYF.

This clonotype was recorded a few times. The rearrangement uses TRBV29-1 and TRBJ2-1, with TRBD1 matching over 7 bases. The V gene's germline CDR1 is SQVTM and CDR2 ANQGSEA. This CDR3 has 8 residues. Trimming removed 6 bases from V and 15 bases from J; junction bases left unmatched: 2. CDR3 residues: CSVGQTFF. CDR3 sequence (DNA): TGCAGCGTGGGACAGACGTTCTTC.

This clonotype was seen only a few times. The chain combines TRBV4-3 with TRBJ2-1, with D perhaps matching TRBD1 (6 bases). The length of the CDR3 is 18 residues. V lost 0 bases and J lost 4, with 19 bases in between. Germline CDR1 reads LGHNA; CDR2 reads YSLEER. The CDR3 nucleotides read TGCGCCAGCAGCCAAGATGCGATACAGGGAGCCCCTTACAATGAGCAGTTCTTC. Its translation: CASSQDAIQGAPYNEQFF.

In regard to this clonotype: A read error may account for a junction end that differs from germline. The rearrangement uses TRBV18 and TRBJ1-4; no definite D call. The germline V gene encodes CDR1 KGHSH and CDR2 LQKENI. The CDR3 runs to 15 residues. The CDR3 protein is CASSPLPATNENLFF. Here the CDR3 DNA reads TGTGCCAGCTCACCACTTCCAGCAACTAATGAAAACCTGTTTTTT. Variable domain in full (rest from reference TRBV18 and TRBJ1-4): NAGVMQNPRHLVRRRGQEARLRCSPMKGHSHVYWYRQLPEEGLKFMVYLQKENIIDESGMPKERFSAEFPKEGPSILRIQQVVRGDSAAYFCASSPLPATNENLFFGSGTQLSVL.

This chain uses TRBV5-1 with TRBJ2-3; TRBD2 agrees at 12 bases. The CDR3 sequence is 14 residues long. The germline V gene has CDR1 SGHRS and CDR2 YFSETQ. V shed 5 bases and J 8 bases; nucleotides not matched to a gene: 6. The CDR3 reads CASRRLAGEGTQYF. In DNA form, the CDR3 reads TGCGCCAGCAGACGACTAGCGGGGGAAGGTACGCAGTATTTT.

This rearrangement joins TRBV5-1 to TRBJ2-5, with 11 bases fitting TRBD1. V lost 2 bases to trimming and J lost 4 bases; unmatched junction nucleotides: 7. Germline V gene sequence: CDR1 SGHRS, CDR2 YFSETQ. The CDR3 is 16 residues long. The CDR3 here is CASSFTGTGGGETQYF. The DNA of the CDR3 is TGCGCCAGCAGCTTCACCGGGACAGGGGGTGGAGAGACCCAGTACTTC.

CDR3 nucleotide sequence: TGCAGTGCTAGACACTTTAGCAATCAGCCCCAGCATTTT. Amino acids: CSARHFSNQPQHF. The chain couples TRBV20-1 to TRBJ1-5, with D hard to call. From germline, CDR1 is DFQATT and CDR2 SNEGSKA (reference sequence). V was pared by 2 bases and J by 0 bases, with 5 bases between. The CDR3 length is 13 residues.

This chain joins TRBV5-4 and TRBJ1-2; D is ambiguous. V lost 4 bases and J lost 2, with 18 bases in between. Per germline, CDR1 SGHNT and CDR2 YYREEE (reference sequence). The CDR3 covers 16 residues. The CDR3 region has the DNA TGTGCCAGCAGCCCACAAACCAAGGCCCCGAACTATGGCTACACCTTC. Amino acids: CASSPQTKAPNYGYTF.

Regarding this clonotype: An end of the junction differs from the germline gene, which may be a read error. This chain connects TRBV20-1 to TRBJ2-3, with TRBD2 matching 8 bases. The germline V gene has CDR1 DFQATT and CDR2 SNEGSKA (reference sequence). The CDR3 covers 18 residues. Written as DNA, the CDR3 is TGCAGTGCTAGAGATCGAGCTTTCCGGGGGGGGTTCACAGATATGCAGTATTTT. Translation: CSARDRAFRGGFTDMQYF.

Many counts were recorded for this clonotype. This rearrangement joins TRBV18 to TRBJ1-2; D ambiguous. Germline loops: CDR1 KGHSH, CDR2 LQKENI. V gave up 8 bases and J gave up 2 bases, with 15 bases separating them. The CDR3 covers 14 residues. The chain's CDR3 is CASSPRGPNYGYTF. In DNA form, the CDR3 reads TGTGCCAGCAGTCCTAGAGGGCCGAACTATGGCTACACCTTC.

There are a few counts of this clonotype. The V gene is TRBV9, the J gene TRBJ2-1, with D uncertain. V dropped 1 base and J dropped 6 bases, with 14 bases sitting between them. Germline CDR1 is SGDLS and CDR2 is YYNGEE. CDR3 length: 15 residues. DNA for the CDR3: TGTGCCAGCAGCGTAACGGGTTCAAACTCCAATGAGCAGTTCTTC. The encoded protein is CASSVTGSNSNEQFF.

In this sample, this clonotype turned up once. The rearrangement uses TRBV3-1 and TRBJ2-5; 7 nucleotides agree with TRBD2. TRBJ2-7 matches the DNA end more closely, so the J call is doubtful. There are 13 residues in the CDR3. Germline loops: CDR1 LGHDT, CDR2 YNNKEL (reference sequence). The CDR3 spells CASSVPGGYEQYF. For the CDR3, the DNA is TGTGCCAGCAGCGTTCCGGGGGGCTACGAGCAGTACTTC.

The J gene is TRBJ2-5, the V gene TRBV10-1; maybe TRBD2 (5 bases). V lost 10 bases to trimming and J lost 2 bases, with 20 bases between them. CDR1 WNHNN and CDR2 SYGVQD come from the germline V gene (reference sequence). CDR3 length equals 15 residues. CDR3 in DNA: TGCGCCACTCCGCTTGGGAGAACAATACAAGAGACCCAGTACTTC. This encodes CATPLGRTIQETQYF.

The gene calls are TRBV9 and TRBJ2-5; 9 nucleotides agree with TRBD2. CDR1 and CDR2 from the germline V gene are SGDLS and YYNGEE. The V gene end was trimmed by 0 bases and the J gene end by 4 bases; junction bases not matched to a gene: 4. The CDR3 sequence is 15 residues long. CDR3 amino acids: CASSVVGGGGETQYF. Written as DNA, the CDR3 is TGTGCCAGCAGCGTAGTTGGCGGGGGGGGAGAGACCCAGTACTTC.

Only a few counts were recorded for this clonotype. The chain has TRBV20-1 and TRBJ2-3; tentatively, D is TRBD1 (5 bases). Germline-derived CDR1 and CDR2 are DFQATT and SNEGSKA (reference sequence). CDR3 size: 14 residues. V shed 6 bases and J shed 4 bases, with 17 bases lying between them. The chain's CDR3 is CSANRKGLADTQYF. The CDR3 DNA sequence: TGCAGTGCCAACCGGAAGGGGTTGGCAGATACGCAGTATTTT.